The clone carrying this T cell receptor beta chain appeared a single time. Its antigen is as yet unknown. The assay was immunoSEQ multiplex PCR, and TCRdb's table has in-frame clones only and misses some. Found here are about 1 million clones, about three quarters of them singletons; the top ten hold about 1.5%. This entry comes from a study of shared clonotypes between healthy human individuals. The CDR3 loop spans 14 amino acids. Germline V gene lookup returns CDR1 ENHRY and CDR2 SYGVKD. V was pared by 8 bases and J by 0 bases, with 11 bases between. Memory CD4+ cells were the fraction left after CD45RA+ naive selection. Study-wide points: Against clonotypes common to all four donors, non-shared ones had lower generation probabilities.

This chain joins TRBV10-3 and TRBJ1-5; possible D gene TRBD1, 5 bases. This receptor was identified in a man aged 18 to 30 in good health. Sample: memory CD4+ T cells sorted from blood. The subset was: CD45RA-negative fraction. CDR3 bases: TGTGCCATCGGGGGATCTTATAGCAATCAGCCCCAGCATTTT. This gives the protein CAIGGSYSNQPQHF.